Each of the 31 T cell receptor beta chains below was sequenced from the same sample in a study of early T cells in non-severe SARS-CoV-2 infection. TCRdb reanalysed the 5' RACE reads using MiXCR and keeps one entry per CDR3 protein. Here the sample spans about 55,000 distinct CDR3 sequences, 6.6% being singletons. The specimen was whole blood, collected at baseline. Receptors were obtained from an adult who was a healthcare worker with PCR-confirmed SARS-CoV-2 infection or an uninfected control (not recorded which).

Many counts were recorded for this clonotype. The chain links TRBV7-2 to TRBJ2-7, with D hard to call. The CDR3 runs 13 residues. Germline V gene sequence: CDR1 SGHTA, CDR2 FQGNSA. V lost 1 base and J lost 2, with 6 bases in between. The CDR3 reads CASSLVVPYEQYF. As DNA, the CDR3 is TGTGCCAGCAGCTTAGTAGTCCCCTACGAGCAGTACTTC.

This clonotype was recorded a few times. The final CDR3 position lacks the conserved phenylalanine or tryptophan, pointing to a likely read error. The V call is TRBV6-6, the J call TRBJ2-3, with a possible D match to TRBD2 (5 bases). Looked up from germline, CDR1 is MNHNY and CDR2 is SVGAGI (reference sequence). The CDR3 is 15 residues long. V lost 2 bases to trimming and J lost 3 bases, with 12 bases between them. Written as DNA, the CDR3 is TGTGCCAGCAGTTACCCCGGACGGGGTACAGATACGCAGTATTCT. Translating gives CASSYPGRGTDTQYS.

This clonotype has at least ten counts. At one of its ends the junction is not consistent with the germline gene, which may arise from a read error. The rearrangement uses TRBV7-7 and TRBJ1-3; D is possibly TRBD1 (5 bases). Germline loops: CDR1 SSHAT, CDR2 FNYEAQ (reference sequence). There are 13 residues in the CDR3. CDR3 nucleotides: TGTGCTAGCAGCAAACGACAGGGAAACACCATATATTTT. Its protein product is CASSKRQGNTIYF.

In this sample, this clonotype turned up a few times. The rearrangement uses TRBV18 and TRBJ2-2; no clear D gene. This CDR3 is built from 12 residues. The germline CDR1 and CDR2 sequences are KGHSH and LQKENI. Trimming shortened V by 1 base and J by 7 bases, and 4 bases separated the two germline ends. The chain's CDR3 is CASSPRGGELFF. The DNA for the CDR3 is TGTGCCAGCTCACCACGGGGCGGGGAGCTGTTTTTT. Looking up the rest from reference TRBV18 and TRBJ2-2 gives the full variable domain: NAGVMQNPRHLVRRRGQEARLRCSPMKGHSHVYWYRQLPEEGLKFMVYLQKENIIDESGMPKERFSAEFPKEGPSILRIQQVVRGDSAAYFCASSPRGGELFFGEGSRLTVL.

This clonotype showed up many times. The chain is built from TRBV10-3 and TRBJ2-7, with D tentatively TRBD1 or TRBD2 (5 bases each). The CDR3 loop spans 12 amino acids. The V gene's germline CDR1 is ENHRY and CDR2 SYGVKD. Trimming removed 6 bases from V and 2 bases from J, with 8 bases in between. DNA of the CDR3: TGTGCCATCAGGGGGGAACCCTACGAGCAGTACTTC. Its protein product is CAIRGEPYEQYF.

The V call is TRBV5-1, the J call TRBJ2-7; D is uncertain. In germline, CDR1 is SGHRS, CDR2 YFSETQ. Trimming took off 1 base at V and 5 bases at J, with 13 bases between the two ends. This CDR3 contains 14 residues. CDR3 DNA: TGCGCCAGCAGCTTGTCGGCAGGATCGAACGAGCAGTACTTC. Residues: CASSLSAGSNEQYF.

This clonotype was detected ten times or more. The chain combines TRBV5-1 with TRBJ2-4; 7 bases match TRBD2. Germline V gives CDR1 SGHRS, CDR2 YFSETQ. CDR3 length equals 13 residues. The ends lost 0 bases at V and 13 bases at J; junction bases unmatched: 7. The CDR3: CASSLAEGGDQYF. The CDR3 DNA is TGCGCCAGCAGCTTGGCCGAGGGAGGGGACCAGTACTTC. Full variable domain (rest looked up from reference TRBV5-1 and TRBJ2-4): KAGVTQTPRYLIKTRGQQVTLSCSPISGHRSVSWYQQTPGQGLQFLFEYFSETQRNKGNFPGRFSGRQFSNSRSEMNVSTLELGDSALYLCASSLAEGGDQYFGAGTRLSVL.

The table lists this clonotype with many counts. The genes are TRBV5-1 and TRBJ2-3; D remains unclear. Looked up from germline, CDR1 is SGHRS and CDR2 is YFSETQ. The CDR3 runs to 13 residues. Deletions cut 0 bases from V and 7 bases from J, with 9 bases between. As DNA, the CDR3 is TGCGCCAGCAGCTTGGAAGGGCTGAATACGCAGTATTTT. It codes for CASSLEGLNTQYF.

This clonotype was detected ten times or more. This chain uses TRBV19 with TRBJ1-4; 7 bases match TRBD1. The germline V gene encodes CDR1 LNHDA and CDR2 SQIVND (reference sequence). Unmatched junction bases numbered 8, after V lost 10 bases and J lost 0 bases. The CDR3 is 15 amino acids. This chain's CDR3 is CATSKGTATNEKLFF. The CDR3 nucleotides are TGTGCCACATCGAAGGGGACAGCAACTAATGAAAAACTGTTTTTT. Combining the CDR3 with reference TRBV19 and TRBJ1-4 gives the whole variable domain DGGITQSPKYLFRKEGQNVTLSCEQNLNHDAMYWYRQDPGQGLRLIYYSQIVNDFQKGDIAEGYSVSREKKESFPLTVTSAQKNPTAFYLCATSKGTATNEKLFFGSGTQLSVL.

Ten or more counts support this clonotype. The V gene is TRBV27, the J gene TRBJ2-7; D may match TRBD1 or TRBD2 (5 bases each). Germline V gene lookup returns CDR1 MNHEY and CDR2 SMNVEV (reference sequence). V was cut by 2 bases and J by 3 bases, with 17 bases left in between. The CDR3 has 16 amino acids. The CDR3 spells CASSLNSGQILYEQYF. Written as DNA, the CDR3 is TGTGCCAGCAGTTTAAATTCGGGGCAGATCCTCTACGAGCAGTACTTC.

In its sample, this clonotype was seen many times. This sequence joins TRBV28 and TRBJ2-6; no reliable D call. The CDR3 contains 15 residues. CDR1 is MDHEN and CDR2 is SYDVKM in the germline V gene. V gave up 6 bases and J gave up 0 bases, with 9 bases separating them. The DNA for the CDR3 is TGTGCCAGCAGCAGCAGGACCTCTGGGGCCAACGTCCTGACTTTC. It is translated as CASSSRTSGANVLTF.

This clonotype was observed a few times. The genes are TRBV11-3 and TRBJ2-7, with D possibly TRBD1 on 5 matching bases. With 1 base removed from V and 5 bases from J, the gap between germline ends came to 12 bases. This CDR3 comprises 14 residues. Per the germline V gene, CDR1 is SGHNT and CDR2 is YENEEA. For the CDR3, the DNA is TGTGCCAGCAGCTTAGGACAGACCCCTAACGAGCAGTACTTC. Translated: CASSLGQTPNEQYF.

The table lists this clonotype with many counts. The genes are TRBV5-1 and TRBJ1-1; possible D gene TRBD1, 6 bases. The germline CDR1 and CDR2 sequences are SGHRS and YFSETQ. CDR3 length: 15 residues. Trimming stripped 0 bases from V and 1 base from J, with 10 bases between. The CDR3, as DNA: TGCGCCAGCAGCTTGGAGGGGGACTGGAACACTGAAGCTTTCTTT. Its translation: CASSLEGDWNTEAFF.

This clonotype came up many times. The V gene is TRBV20-1, the J gene TRBJ2-4; 15 bases line up with TRBD2. The CDR3 totals 18 residues. Per germline, CDR1 DFQATT and CDR2 SNEGSKA (reference sequence). V was clipped by 5 bases and J by 3 bases; unmatched bases: 11. The CDR3 region has the DNA TGCAGTGCTGGCGGACTAGCGGGGGGGAGATGGGGCAAAAACATTCAGTACTTC. Translating gives CSAGGLAGGRWGKNIQYF.

This clonotype was picked up many times. The rearrangement joins TRBV6-5 to TRBJ2-7; 9 nucleotides align to TRBD2. Germline V gene sequence: CDR1 MNHEY, CDR2 SVGAGI. The junction had 11 bases not matched to a gene; V was cut back by 0 bases and J by 5 bases. This CDR3 has 17 amino acids. The CDR3 nucleotides read TGTGCCAGCAGTTACTCGTATGAAGCGGGGGGTTTCAACGAGCAGTACTTC. It codes for CASSYSYEAGGFNEQYF.

This clonotype was counted ten times or more. V gene TRBV15 combines with J gene TRBJ1-4, with D unresolved. Trimming removed 0 bases at V and 4 bases at J, with 15 bases between. The germline V gene encodes CDR1 LNHNV and CDR2 YYDKDF (reference sequence). The CDR3 spans 17 residues. CDR3 in DNA: TGTGCCACCAGCAGAGATACTCAGGACGGATATAATGAAAAACTGTTTTTT. Amino acid sequence: CATSRDTQDGYNEKLFF.

This clonotype occurred many times. The chain joins TRBV28 to TRBJ2-3, with D possibly matching TRBD1 (5 bases). Looked up from germline, CDR1 is MDHEN and CDR2 is SYDVKM. The V end was cut by 5 bases, the J end by 1 base, with 16 bases between. This CDR3 has 16 amino acids. The CDR3 nucleotides are TGTGCCAGCAGTCCCGATGACGACAGAGGCACAGATACGCAGTATTTT. It is translated as CASSPDDDRGTDTQYF.

The sample holds a few counts of this clonotype. The chain carries TRBV7-2 and TRBJ2-3, with D possibly matching TRBD1 (5 bases). Germline values: CDR1 SGHTA, CDR2 FQGNSA. The CDR3 length is 18 residues. V lost 1 base to trimming and J lost 2 bases, with 19 bases between them. CDR3 residues: CASSLVMAGWSNTDTQYF. The DNA for the CDR3 is TGTGCCAGCAGCTTAGTCATGGCAGGGTGGTCTAACACAGATACGCAGTATTTT.

This chain joins TRBV7-2 and TRBJ1-1; D ambiguous. The CDR3 loop spans 14 amino acids. The germline V gene encodes CDR1 SGHTA and CDR2 FQGNSA. The ends were cut back, 1 base at V and 5 bases at J, with 11 bases in the middle. For the CDR3, the DNA is TGTGCCAGCAGCTTAGGGGTTGGGGAGACTGAAGCTTTCTTT. Translated, it gives CASSLGVGETEAFF.

This clonotype was counted at least ten times. The chain recombines TRBV4-2 with TRBJ2-1; D may match TRBD1 or TRBD2 (5 bases each). The germline V gene has CDR1 LGHNA and CDR2 YNFKEQ. Trimming pared 1 base from V and 8 bases from J, leaving 12 bases between. CDR3 size: 14 residues. CDR3 nucleotide sequence: TGTGCCAGCAGCCAAGGGGAACGGGGCTATGAGCAGTTCTTC. Translated: CASSQGERGYEQFF.

This chain uses TRBV5-1 with TRBJ2-3, with D perhaps TRBD2 (5 bases). The length of the CDR3 is 13 residues. CDR1 is SGHRS, CDR2 YFSETQ, per germline. V was shortened by 4 bases and J by 5 bases, with 11 bases between the two germline ends. CDR3 sequence: CASSVGRGDTQYF. As DNA, the CDR3 is TGCGCCAGCAGCGTTGGACGGGGAGATACGCAGTATTTT.

This clonotype was detected many times. The chain is built from TRBV27 and TRBJ2-1; a weak D match, TRBD2 (5 bases). The CDR3 consists of 16 residues. From germline, CDR1 is MNHEY and CDR2 SMNVEV (reference sequence). The V end was cut by 4 bases, the J end by 2 bases, with 15 bases between. The CDR3 loop is CASSSIGVGAYNEQFF. In DNA, the CDR3 is TGTGCCAGCAGTTCGATTGGGGTCGGGGCCTACAATGAGCAGTTCTTC.

The CDR3 protein is CSVVVPLRGRHKDTQYF. In nucleotides, the CDR3 is TGCAGCGTTGTTGTACCCCTGAGGGGGCGTCATAAAGATACGCAGTATTTT. The chain links TRBV29-1 to TRBJ2-3; 7 bases align to TRBD1. Germline CDR1 and CDR2: SQVTM and ANQGSEA. The junction had 18 bases not matched to a gene; V was cut back by 4 bases and J by 5 bases. The CDR3 extends over 17 amino acids.

In its sample, this clonotype was seen many times. The gene calls are TRBV20-1 and TRBJ2-7, with D perhaps TRBD1 (6 bases). Germline CDR1 reads DFQATT; CDR2 reads SNEGSKA (reference sequence). This CDR3 has 15 amino acids. Trimming took off 3 bases at V and 2 bases at J, with 17 bases between the two ends. The CDR3 nucleotides are TGCAGTGCTAGGGGGGACACAGGGAAGCCCTACGAGCAGTACTTC. Encoded protein: CSARGDTGKPYEQYF.

This clonotype was counted many times. V gene TRBV24-1 combines with J gene TRBJ2-1, with 8 positions matching TRBD1. Germline loops: CDR1 KGHDR, CDR2 SFDVKD. J lost 4 bases, V lost 3 bases, and 7 bases had no gene match. The CDR3 loop spans 16 amino acids. The CDR3 sequence is CATSDPGTGQYNEQFF. The CDR3 region has the DNA TGTGCCACCAGTGATCCAGGGACAGGACAATACAATGAGCAGTTCTTC.

There are many counts of this clonotype. This sequence joins TRBV28 and TRBJ2-7, with D perhaps matching TRBD1 (5 bases). Germline values: CDR1 MDHEN, CDR2 SYDVKM. This CDR3 contains 14 residues. Trimming left V 1 base short and J 3 bases short, with 10 bases between. The CDR3 loop reads CASSLFPGNYEQYF. DNA for the CDR3: TGTGCCAGCAGTTTATTCCCAGGGAACTACGAGCAGTACTTC. The entire variable domain, with the rest obtained from reference TRBV28 and TRBJ2-7, is as follows: DVKVTQSSRYLVKRTGEKVFLECVQDMDHENMFWYRQDPGLGLRLIYFSYDVKMKEKGDIPEGYSVSREKKERFSLILESASTNQTSMYLCASSLFPGNYEQYFGPGTRLTVT.

This clonotype has only a few counts. The chain has TRBV20-1 and TRBJ2-5, with 13 nucleotides matching TRBD2. The length of the CDR3 is 14 residues. After removal of 4 bases from V and 7 bases from J, the junction contained 6 bases not matched to a gene. Germline assignment: CDR1 DFQATT and CDR2 SNEGSKA (reference sequence). CDR3 bases: TGCAGTGCTACCCCTGGACTAGCGGGGGTGACCCAGTACTTC. Protein sequence: CSATPGLAGVTQYF.

The J gene is TRBJ2-7, the V gene TRBV7-2, with 9 bases identical to TRBD1. CDR3 length equals 14 residues. V was clipped by 7 bases and J by 2 bases; unmatched bases: 6. Germline V CDR1 and CDR2: SGHTA, FQGNSA. Here the CDR3 reads CASKSQGAAYEQYF. The CDR3 nucleotides are TGTGCCAGCAAATCACAGGGGGCCGCCTACGAGCAGTACTTC. Based on the CDR3 plus reference TRBV7-2 and TRBJ2-7, the full variable domain is GAGVSQSPSNKVTEKGKDVELRCDPISGHTALYWYRQSLGQGLEFLIYFQGNSAPDKSGLPSDRFSAERTGGSVSTLTIQRTQQEDSAVYLCASKSQGAAYEQYFGPGTRLTVT.

Regarding this clonotype: Being one base from a much bigger clone, this may be a read error. The chain combines TRBV7-2 with TRBJ2-7; no clear D gene. The CDR3 covers 14 residues. Trimming took 10 bases from V and 3 from J, leaving 19 bases between them. From germline, CDR1 is SGHTA and CDR2 FQGNSA. CDR3 sequence: CANRSGVWVYEQYF. Written as DNA, the CDR3 is TGTGCCAACAGATCTGGAGTCTGGGTCTACGAGCAGTACTTC. Supplemented by reference TRBV7-2 and TRBJ2-7, the full variable domain reads GAGVSQSPSNKVTEKGKDVELRCDPISGHTALYWYRQSLGQGLEFLIYFQGNSAPDKSGLPSDRFSAERTGGSVSTLTIQRTQQEDSAVYLCANRSGVWVYEQYFGPGTRLTVT.

This clonotype was observed at least ten times. J is TRBJ1-1 and V is TRBV2; D unresolved. CDR1 and CDR2 from the germline V gene are SNHLY and FYNNEI. The CDR3 has 15 amino acids. Trimming removed 2 bases at V and 0 bases at J, with 10 bases between. This CDR3 is CASSERWGLNTEAFF. Written as DNA, the CDR3 is TGTGCCAGCAGTGAACGTTGGGGTTTGAACACTGAAGCTTTCTTT. Filled out from reference TRBV2 and TRBJ1-1, the complete variable domain reads EPEVTQTPSHQVTQMGQEVILRCVPISNHLYFYWYRQILGQKVEFLVSFYNNEISEKSEIFDDQFSVERPDGSNFTLKIRSTKLEDSAMYFCASSERWGLNTEAFFGQGTRLTVV.

There are many counts of this clonotype. The V call is TRBV27, the J call TRBJ1-6; 7 nucleotides align to TRBD1. Germline V gene data show CDR1 as MNHEY and CDR2 as SMNVEV (reference sequence). The V and J ends lost 7 bases and 8 bases, in that order; junction bases with no gene match: 5. This CDR3 has 13 amino acids. Written as DNA, the CDR3 is TGTGCCAGCAAAAGGGGGCAGGATTCACCCCTCCACTTT. It yields the protein CASKRGQDSPLHF.